What follows describes a single TCR beta chain. No antigen is known for it. The V segment lost 0 bases and the J segment 6 bases; nucleotides outside the gene matches: 4. This CDR3 comprises 15 residues. The germline CDR1 and CDR2 sequences are KGHSH and LQKENI. Libraries were prepared by immunoSEQ multiplex PCR; TCRdb keeps only in-frame clonotypes and omits some of them. The data contain about 110,000 clones, approximately 86% of them seen just once; the ten biggest clones take up 10% to 15%. This entry belongs to a study of T cell responses to AZD1222 COVID-19 vaccine. Findings of the study overall: Increased Spike-specific TCR breadth and depth were observed after two AZD1222 doses. Nearly half of spike-specific TCRs reportedly target variant regions that are unmutated in the B.1.351 and B.1.1.7 variants.

This sequence joins TRBV18 and TRBJ1-2; 10 bases align to TRBD1. Sequenced material: peripheral blood, taken on day 0 of MenACWY control vaccination. The clonotype was recovered from an adult in good health. The CDR3 DNA sequence: TGTGCCAGCTCACCACCCGGGACAGGGGAGAATGGCTACACCTTC. Translated, it gives CASSPPGTGENGYTF.